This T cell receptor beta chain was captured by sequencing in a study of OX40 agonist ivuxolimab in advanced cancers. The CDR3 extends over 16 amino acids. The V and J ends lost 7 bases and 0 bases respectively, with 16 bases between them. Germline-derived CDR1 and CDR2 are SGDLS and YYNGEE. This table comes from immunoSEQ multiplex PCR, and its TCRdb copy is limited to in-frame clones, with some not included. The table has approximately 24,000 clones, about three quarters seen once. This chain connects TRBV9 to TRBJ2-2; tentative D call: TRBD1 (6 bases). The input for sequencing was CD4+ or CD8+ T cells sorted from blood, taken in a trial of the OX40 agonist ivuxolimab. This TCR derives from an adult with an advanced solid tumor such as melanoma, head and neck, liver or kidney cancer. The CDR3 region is CASGGPVHANTGELFF. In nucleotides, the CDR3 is TGTGCCAGCGGGGGCCCCGTCCATGCGAACACCGGGGAGCTGTTTTTT.